Here is one T cell receptor (beta chain) with its context. Its antigen is currently unknown. As defined, naive CD8 cells were CD45RO-negative and positively selected for CCR7, with terminally differentiated effector memory CD45RA+ cells excluded. This entry is derived from a study of shared clonotypes between healthy human individuals. Study as a whole: Sampling drew on donors who were a couple of women and a few men aged 18 to 49. Study-wide results and limits: Sampling used blood alone; tissue repertoires probably differ.

Germline V gene sequence: CDR1 SGHRS, CDR2 YFSETQ. Trimming took 0 bases from V and 2 from J; bases not matched to a gene: 5. The CDR3 covers 16 residues. Each cell subset's genomic DNA was divided evenly among several immunoSEQ plates. Authors' processing steps: ImmunoSEQ gave junction-only sequences without quality scores, so filtering differed. This table comes from immunoSEQ multiplex PCR, and its TCRdb copy is limited to in-frame clones, with some not included. That table supplies the V and J calls and clone size; D and trimming were determined from the DNA. The data contain about 1,800,000 clones, about 95% of them singletons.

The source of this sequence is a man younger than 30 in good health. Sequences were obtained from naive CD8+ T cells sorted from blood. The rearrangement links TRBV5-1 to TRBJ2-1; the match to TRBD2 covers 7 bases. Here the CDR3 DNA reads TGCGCCAGCAGCTTGGCCTTAGCGGGCACCTACAATGAGCAGTTCTTC. It translates to CASSLALAGTYNEQFF.